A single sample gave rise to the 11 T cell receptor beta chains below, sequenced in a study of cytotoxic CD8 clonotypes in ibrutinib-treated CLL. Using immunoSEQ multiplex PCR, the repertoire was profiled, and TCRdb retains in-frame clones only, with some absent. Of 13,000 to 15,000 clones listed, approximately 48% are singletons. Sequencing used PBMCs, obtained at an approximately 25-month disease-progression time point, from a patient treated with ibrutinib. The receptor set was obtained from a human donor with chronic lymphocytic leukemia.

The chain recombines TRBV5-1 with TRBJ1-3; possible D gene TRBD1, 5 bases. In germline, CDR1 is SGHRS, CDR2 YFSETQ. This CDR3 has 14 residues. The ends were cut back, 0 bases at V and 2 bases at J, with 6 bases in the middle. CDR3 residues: CASSLEGTGNTIYF. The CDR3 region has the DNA TGCGCCAGCAGCTTGGAGGGGACTGGAAACACCATATATTTT.

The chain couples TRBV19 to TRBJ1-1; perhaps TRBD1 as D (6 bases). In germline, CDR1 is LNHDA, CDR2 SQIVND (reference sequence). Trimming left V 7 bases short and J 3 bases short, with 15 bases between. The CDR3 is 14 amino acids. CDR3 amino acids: CASIMGGRYTEAFF. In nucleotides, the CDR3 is TGTGCCAGTATTATGGGGGGCAGGTACACTGAAGCTTTCTTT.

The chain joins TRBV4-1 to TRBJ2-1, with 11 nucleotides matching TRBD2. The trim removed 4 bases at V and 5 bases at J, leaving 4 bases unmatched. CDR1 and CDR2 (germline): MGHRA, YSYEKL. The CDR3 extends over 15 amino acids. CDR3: CASSLLAGENNEQFF. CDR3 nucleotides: TGCGCCAGCAGCCTACTAGCGGGGGAAAACAATGAGCAGTTCTTC.

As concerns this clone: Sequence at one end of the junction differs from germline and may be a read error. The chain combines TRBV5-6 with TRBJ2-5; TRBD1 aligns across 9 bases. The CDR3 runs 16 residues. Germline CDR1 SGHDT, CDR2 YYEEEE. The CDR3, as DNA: TGTGCCAACAGCTATACACAGGGGGCGCCGATTGAGACCCAGTACTTC. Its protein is CANSYTQGAPIETQYF. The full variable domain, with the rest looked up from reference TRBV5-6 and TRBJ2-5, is DAGVTQSPTHLIKTRGQQVTLRCSPKSGHDTVSWYQQALGQGPQFIFQYYEEEERQRGNFPDRFSGHQFPNYSSELNVNALLLGDSALYLCANSYTQGAPIETQYFGPGTRLLVL.

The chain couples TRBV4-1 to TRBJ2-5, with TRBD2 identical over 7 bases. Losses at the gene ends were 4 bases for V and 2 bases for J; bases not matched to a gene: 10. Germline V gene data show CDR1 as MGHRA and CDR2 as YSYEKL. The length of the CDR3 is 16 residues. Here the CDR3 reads CASSLAAWGGQETQYF. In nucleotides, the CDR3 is TGCGCCAGCAGCCTGGCGGCGTGGGGGGGACAAGAGACCCAGTACTTC.

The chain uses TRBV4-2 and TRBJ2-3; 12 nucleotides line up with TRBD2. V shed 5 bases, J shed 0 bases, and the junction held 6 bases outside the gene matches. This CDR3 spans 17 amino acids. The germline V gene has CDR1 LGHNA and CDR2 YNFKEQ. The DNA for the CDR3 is TGTGCCAGCAGCGAACTAGCGGGGGGTACTAGCACAGATACGCAGTATTTT. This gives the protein CASSELAGGTSTDTQYF.

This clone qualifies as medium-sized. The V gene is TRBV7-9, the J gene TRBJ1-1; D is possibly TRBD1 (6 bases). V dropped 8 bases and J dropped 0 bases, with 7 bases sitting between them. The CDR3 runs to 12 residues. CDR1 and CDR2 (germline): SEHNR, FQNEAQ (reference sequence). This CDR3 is CASRDMNTEAFF. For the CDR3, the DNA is TGTGCCAGCCGGGACATGAACACTGAAGCTTTCTTT.

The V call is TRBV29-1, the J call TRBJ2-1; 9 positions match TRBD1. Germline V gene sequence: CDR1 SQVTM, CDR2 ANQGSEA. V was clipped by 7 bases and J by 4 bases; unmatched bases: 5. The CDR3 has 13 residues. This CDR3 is CSAGTGLYNEQFF. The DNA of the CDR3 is TGCAGCGCCGGGACAGGGCTTTACAATGAGCAGTTCTTC.

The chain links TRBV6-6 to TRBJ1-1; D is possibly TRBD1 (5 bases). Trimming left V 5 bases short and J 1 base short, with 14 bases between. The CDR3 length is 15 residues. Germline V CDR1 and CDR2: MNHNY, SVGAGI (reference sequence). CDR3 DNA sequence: TGTGCCAGCAGTCGAAGTGGGGGGGGGAACACTGAAGCTTTCTTT. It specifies CASSRSGGGNTEAFF.

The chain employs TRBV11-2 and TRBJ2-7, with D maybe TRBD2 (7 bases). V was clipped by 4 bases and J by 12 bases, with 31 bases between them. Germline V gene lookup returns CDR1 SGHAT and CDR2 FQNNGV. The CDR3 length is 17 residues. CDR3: CASSSAEAGHLSYEWYF. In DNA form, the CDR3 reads TGTGCCAGCAGCTCAGCAGAAGCGGGACACCTCTCCTACGAGTGGTACTTC.

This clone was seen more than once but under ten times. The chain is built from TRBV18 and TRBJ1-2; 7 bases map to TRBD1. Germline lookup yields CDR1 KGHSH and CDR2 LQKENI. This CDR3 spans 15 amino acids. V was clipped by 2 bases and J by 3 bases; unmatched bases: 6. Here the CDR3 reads CASSPNLQGDYGYTF. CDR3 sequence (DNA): TGTGCCAGCTCACCAAATCTCCAGGGGGACTATGGCTACACCTTC.